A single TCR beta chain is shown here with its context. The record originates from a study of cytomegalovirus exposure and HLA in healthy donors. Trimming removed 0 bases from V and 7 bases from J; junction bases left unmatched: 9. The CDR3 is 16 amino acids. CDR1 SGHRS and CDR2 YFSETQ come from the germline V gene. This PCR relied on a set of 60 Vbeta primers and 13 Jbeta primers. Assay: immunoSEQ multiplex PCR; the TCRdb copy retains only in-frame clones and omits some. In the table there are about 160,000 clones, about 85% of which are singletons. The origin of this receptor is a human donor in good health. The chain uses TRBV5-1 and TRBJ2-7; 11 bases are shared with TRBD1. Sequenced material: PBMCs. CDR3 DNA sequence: TGCGCCAGCAGCTTGGAAGGGACAGGGGGGATAGGGGAGCAGTACTTC. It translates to CASSLEGTGGIGEQYF.